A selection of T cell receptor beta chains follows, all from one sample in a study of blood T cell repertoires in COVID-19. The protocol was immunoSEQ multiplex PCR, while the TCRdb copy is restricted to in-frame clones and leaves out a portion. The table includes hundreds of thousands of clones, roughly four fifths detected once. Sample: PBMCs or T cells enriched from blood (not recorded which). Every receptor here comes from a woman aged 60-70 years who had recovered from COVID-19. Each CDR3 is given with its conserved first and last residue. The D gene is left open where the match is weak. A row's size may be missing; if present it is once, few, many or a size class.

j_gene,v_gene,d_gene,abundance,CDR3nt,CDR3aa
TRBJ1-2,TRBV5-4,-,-,TGTGCCAGCAGCTTTGATCGGAGGGATGTGGATGGCTACACCTTC,CASSFDRRDVDGYTF
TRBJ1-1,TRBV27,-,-,TGTGCCAGCAGTTTATGGACCGGGATTGAAGCTTTCTTT,CASSLWTGIEAFF
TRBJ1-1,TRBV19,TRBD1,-,TGTGCCAGTAGTAGGGGACAGCGTAACACTGAAGCTTTCTTT,CASSRGQRNTEAFF
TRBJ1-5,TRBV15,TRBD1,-,TGTGCCACCAGCAGGGGACAGGGCGGCAATCAGCCCCAGCATTTT,CATSRGQGGNQPQHF
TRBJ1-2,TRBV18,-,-,TGTGCCAGCTCACCGCTGGCAGGGAGCTACACCTTC,CASSPLAGSYTF
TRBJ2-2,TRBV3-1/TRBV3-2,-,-,TGTGCCAGCAGCCTTTTGCGGGGGAACACCGGGGAGCTGTTTTTT,CASSLLRGNTGELFF
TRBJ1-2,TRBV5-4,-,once,TGTGCCAGCAGCTTGACACAGGTTCATGGCTACACCTTC,CASSLTQVHGYTF
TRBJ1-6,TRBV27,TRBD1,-,TGTGCCAGCAGTCCGGGACAGGGAGCCTATAATTCACCCCTCCACTTT,CASSPGQGAYNSPLHF
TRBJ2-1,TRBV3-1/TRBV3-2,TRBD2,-,TGTGCCAGCAGTCCCCCGGGACTAGCGTCTCCTGAGCAGTTCTTC,CASSPPGLASPEQFF
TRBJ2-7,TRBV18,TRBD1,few,TGTGCCAGTACCGGGACAGGTCGGAACGAGCAGTACTTC,CASTGTGRNEQYF
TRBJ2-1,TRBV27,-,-,TGTGCCAGCAGTTTAGGAGGACAGAGTTACAATGAGCAGTTCTTC,CASSLGGQSYNEQFF
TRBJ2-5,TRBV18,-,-,TGTGCCAGCACCCTGTCCGGGACAAAAGAGACCCAGTACTTC,CASTLSGTKETQYF
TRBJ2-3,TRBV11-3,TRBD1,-,TGTGCCAGCAGCTCGACAGGGAGAGCTACAGATACGCAGTATTTT,CASSSTGRATDTQYF
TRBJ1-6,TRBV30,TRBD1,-,TGTGCCTGTCAACAGGGGGCGCAGGGACCCCTCCACTTT,CACQQGAQGPLHF
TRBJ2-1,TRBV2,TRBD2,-,TGTGCCAGCAGTCCGACTAGCGGGAGGGACAATGAGCAGTTCTTC,CASSPTSGRDNEQFF
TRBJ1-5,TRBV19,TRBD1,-,TGTGCCAGTAGTACTACAGGGGGCAATCAGCCCCAGCATTTT,CASSTTGGNQPQHF
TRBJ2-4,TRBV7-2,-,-,TGTGCCAGCAGCCCCCCCTACAGCAAAAACATTCAGTACTTC,CASSPPYSKNIQYF
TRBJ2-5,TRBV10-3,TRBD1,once,TGTGCCATCAGTGGGGGGACAGGTATACAAGAGACCCAGTACTTC,CAISGGTGIQETQYF
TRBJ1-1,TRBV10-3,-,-,TGTGCCATCGCGGGTAAGGGGGACACTGAAGCTTTCTTT,CAIAGKGDTEAFF
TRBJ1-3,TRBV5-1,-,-,TGCGCCAGCAGCCTGACAGACTCTGGAAACACCATATATTTT,CASSLTDSGNTIYF
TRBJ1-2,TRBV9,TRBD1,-,TGTGCCAGCAGCACAATCGAAGGGACAGGAGCGCGGTATGGCTACACCTTC,CASSTIEGTGARYGYTF
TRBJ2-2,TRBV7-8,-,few,TGTGCCAGCAGCGCAGGTGGGGGGTTCGGGGAGCTGTTTTTT,CASSAGGGFGELFF
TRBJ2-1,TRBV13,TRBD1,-,TGTGCCAGCAGCACCCGGGACAGGGGGCGCGATTCAGAGCAGTTCTTC,CASSTRDRGRDSEQFF
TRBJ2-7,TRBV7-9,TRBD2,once,TGTGCCAGCAGCTTAGGGGCGGGAGGGTACGAGCAGTACTTC,CASSLGAGGYEQYF
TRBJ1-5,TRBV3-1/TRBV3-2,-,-,TGTGCCAGCAGCCTAATGGGGGGGGGCCAGGGTCAGCCCCAGCATTTT,CASSLMGGGQGQPQHF
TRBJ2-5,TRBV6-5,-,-,TGTGCCAGCAGTTACTCTCGGGGGGCTGGAGAGACCCAGTACTTC,CASSYSRGAGETQYF